This T cell receptor beta chain stems from a study of T cell responses to AZD1222 COVID-19 vaccine. Points from the study as a whole: There were mostly white British donors and more females than males, and clonal diversity was possibly underestimated.

About this clone itself: Its antigen is not identified.

The CDR3 is made up of 20 amino acids. V gave up 0 bases and J gave up 4 bases; unmatched junction bases: 13. Germline lookup yields CDR1 LNHNV and CDR2 YYDKDF (reference sequence). The data were produced by immunoSEQ multiplex PCR, yet TCRdb's version contains in-frame clones alone and is incomplete. Among roughly 110,000 clones listed, roughly 87% were seen once. The J gene is TRBJ2-2, the V gene TRBV15; 11 bases line up with TRBD2. This TCR was recovered from an adult who received the AZD1222 COVID-19 vaccine. This material consisted of peripheral blood, taken 28 days after the second AZD1222 dose. For the CDR3, the DNA is TGTGCCACCAGCAGAGATAGGCGACTAGCGGGGATCTCGAGCACCGGGGAGCTGTTTTTT. Protein sequence: CATSRDRRLAGISSTGELFF. Looking up the rest from reference TRBV15 and TRBJ2-2 gives the full variable domain: DAMVIQNPRYQVTQFGKPVTLSCSQTLNHNVMYWYQQKSSQAPKLLFHYYDKDFNNEADTPDNFQSRRPNTSFCFLDIRSPGLGDTAMYLCATSRDRRLAGISSTGELFFGEGSRLTVL.